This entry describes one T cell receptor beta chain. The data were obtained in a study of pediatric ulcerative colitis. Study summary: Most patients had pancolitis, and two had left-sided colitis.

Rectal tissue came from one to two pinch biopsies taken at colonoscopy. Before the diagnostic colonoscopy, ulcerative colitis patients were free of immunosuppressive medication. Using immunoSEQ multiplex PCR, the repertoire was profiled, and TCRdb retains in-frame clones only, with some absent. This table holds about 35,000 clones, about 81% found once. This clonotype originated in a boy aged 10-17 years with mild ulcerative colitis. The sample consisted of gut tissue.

The CDR3 loop reads CASRTGTLGELFF. The DNA for the CDR3 is TGTGCCAGCAGGACGGGGACCCTCGGGGAGCTGTTTTTT. This sequence joins TRBV6-1 and TRBJ2-2; perhaps D is TRBD1 or TRBD2 (5 bases each). The CDR3 length is 13 residues. The germline CDR1 and CDR2 sequences are MNHNS and SASEGT. Between the trimmed V and J ends, which lost 6 bases and 7 bases, there was a span of 12 bases.